This T cell receptor (beta chain) was profiled in a study of blood T cell repertoires in COVID-19. Study at large: Acute and convalescent COVID-19 samples came from the United States, Italy and Spain. T cells, B-cell-depleted T cells, or PBMCs provided the cDNA or gDNA that served as material.

Some clones are missing from TCRdb's copy, which holds only in-frame ones; the method was immunoSEQ multiplex PCR. The repertoire holds roughly 120,000 clones, with approximately 86% as singletons. CDR1 is SGHTA and CDR2 is FQGNSA in the germline V gene. Trimming cost V 4 bases and J 3 bases; bases outside gene matches: 5. This CDR3 is 14 amino acids long. The sample holds one count of this clone. V is TRBV7-2 and J is TRBJ2-7, with 8 positions matching TRBD1. Sample: peripheral blood. This TCR was sampled from a man in his forties with acute or convalescent COVID-19. The chain's CDR3 is CASSSGQGVYEQYF. Here the CDR3 DNA reads TGTGCCAGCAGCTCCGGACAGGGTGTCTACGAGCAGTACTTC. The whole variable domain, remainder taken from reference TRBV7-2 and TRBJ2-7, is GAGVSQSPSNKVTEKGKDVELRCDPISGHTALYWYRQSLGQGLEFLIYFQGNSAPDKSGLPSDRFSAERTGGSVSTLTIQRTQQEDSAVYLCASSSGQGVYEQYFGPGTRLTVT.